The clone carrying this T cell receptor (beta chain) occurred once. This sample is part of a study of blood T cell repertoires in COVID-19. Profiling relied on immunoSEQ multiplex PCR, and the TCRdb table lists in-frame clones only, not all of them. The data hold 150,000 to 200,000 clones, with around 80% observed a single time. Germline CDR1 is SGHTA and CDR2 is FQGNSA. The ends lost 1 base at V and 1 base at J; junction bases unmatched: 0. The CDR3 length is 16 residues. The sample comprised PBMCs or T cells enriched from blood (not recorded which). This sequence joins TRBV7-2 and TRBJ2-5; 13 nucleotides agree with TRBD2. This receptor was obtained from a woman aged 55 to 70 who had recovered from COVID-19. This CDR3 reads CASSLGLAGGQETQYF. The CDR3 DNA is TGTGCCAGCAGCTTAGGACTAGCGGGGGGCCAAGAGACCCAGTACTTC. Based on the CDR3 plus reference TRBV7-2 and TRBJ2-5, the full variable domain is GAGVSQSPSNKVTEKGKDVELRCDPISGHTALYWYRQSLGQGLEFLIYFQGNSAPDKSGLPSDRFSAERTGGSVSTLTIQRTQQEDSAVYLCASSLGLAGGQETQYFGPGTRLLVL.